This is a list of T cell receptor beta chains from one sample in a study of T cells in narcolepsy. Generated by immunoSEQ multiplex PCR, the TCRdb table keeps only in-frame clones and is missing some. The repertoire holds under 30,000 clones, with 85% to 90% as singletons. What was sequenced was CD45RA- memory CD4+ T cells from PBMCs. These receptors were taken from a human donor with narcolepsy. Both conserved end residues are part of each CDR3. The D gene is left open where the match is weak.

D | J | V | CDR3
. | TRBJ2-3 | TRBV5-1 | CASSLSGGVTDTQYF
. | TRBJ2-2 | TRBV5-1 | CASSLAELTGELFF
TRBD2 | TRBJ2-2 | TRBV7-8 | CASSLGLAGGVRNTGELFF
. | TRBJ1-1 | TRBV5-8 | CASSLRRGPTEAFF
TRBD1 | TRBJ1-4 | TRBV5-3 | CARSPDHRGRRPTNEKLFF
TRBD2 | TRBJ2-1 | TRBV15 | CATSSPRLAASYNEQFF
. | TRBJ1-5 | TRBV10-3 | CAISESVGGNNQPQHF
TRBD1 | TRBJ1-6 | TRBV25-1 | CASSRGQGGSPLHF
. | TRBJ2-7 | TRBV28 | CASSSTSLKYF
TRBD1 | TRBJ1-2 | TRBV29-1 | CSASTGGYGYTF
. | TRBJ2-2 | TRBV5-1 | CASSRDISYTGELFF
. | TRBJ2-7 | TRBV7-2 | CASSLLPGVGEQYF
TRBD1 | TRBJ1-3 | TRBV2 | CASRQGISGNTIYF
TRBD2 | TRBJ2-1 | TRBV9 | CASSVGWGLAGVGYNEQFF
. | TRBJ1-2 | TRBV7-2 | CASSLGQAMDGYTF
. | TRBJ1-5 | TRBV19 | CASSIRPKESNQPQHF
. | TRBJ1-3 | TRBV2 | CASSEQGISGNTIYF
TRBD1 | TRBJ2-7 | TRBV7-8 | CASSLSPTRRAGGTYEQYF
. | TRBJ2-1 | TRBV7-3 | CASSNGQSSYNEQFF
. | TRBJ2-3 | TRBV10-3 | CAIRTGTSTDTQYF
. | TRBJ2-1 | TRBV20-1 | CSASRGGSMFF
. | TRBJ1-1 | TRBV30 | CAWSVVGASTEAFF
TRBD1 | TRBJ2-7 | TRBV6-6 | CATSRDRGNYEQYF
TRBD1 | . | TRBV6-1 | CASSAGTGVLYEQYF
TRBD2 | TRBJ2-7 | TRBV5-1 | CASSLEASGFYEQYF
. | TRBJ1-1 | TRBV29-1 | CSVVSREAFF
TRBD1 | TRBJ1-5 | TRBV27 | CASSFRRGLSSNQPQHF
TRBD2 | TRBJ2-3 | TRBV7-8 | CASSEGGAVDTQYF
TRBD1 | TRBJ1-2 | TRBV30 | CAWRDRGHPGGYTF
TRBD2 | TRBJ2-7 | TRBV28 | CASRTSGINEQYF
. | TRBJ1-2 | TRBV7-2 | CASSLQAGANYGYTF
. | TRBJ2-3 | TRBV2 | CAGSASGFSTDTQYF
TRBD2 | TRBJ2-7 | TRBV15 | CATSSPGQRENEQYF